The next 19 T cell receptor beta chains were all read from a single sample in a study of cytomegalovirus exposure and HLA in healthy donors. The PCR ran on 60 Vbeta and 13 Jbeta primers. Sequenced by immunoSEQ multiplex PCR; TCRdb stores in-frame clones only, minus some. The table records about 80,000 clones, over 70% of them present only once. Sequencing input: PBMCs. These receptor sequences come from a woman aged 40-49 years in good health and CMV-seronegative.

The chain is built from TRBV29-1 and TRBJ2-5; no definite D call. The germline V and J ends were trimmed by 4 bases and 2 bases, with 5 bases remaining between them. This CDR3 is 11 amino acids long. Germline CDR1 and CDR2: SQVTM and ANQGSEA. The CDR3 bases are TGCAGCGTTGGGCAGCAAGAGACCCAGTACTTC. This codes for CSVGQQETQYF.

The chain is built from TRBV6-5 and TRBJ2-2, with 8 nucleotides matching TRBD1. This CDR3 comprises 14 residues. J lost 7 bases, V lost 5 bases, and 6 bases had no gene match. The germline V gene has CDR1 MNHEY and CDR2 SVGAGI. CDR3: CASSRDRGGGELFF. CDR3 bases: TGTGCCAGCAGTCGCGACAGGGGCGGCGGGGAGCTGTTTTTT.

The V gene is TRBV6-5, the J gene TRBJ1-2; TRBD1 matches at 8 bases. J gave up 5 bases and V 2 bases, and 7 bases lay outside the gene matches. The CDR3 has 15 amino acids. Germline V gene lookup returns CDR1 MNHEY and CDR2 SVGAGI. CDR3 nucleotide sequence: TGTGCCAGCAGTTACGGACAGGGTGTGGGGTATGGCTACACCTTC. It specifies CASSYGQGVGYGYTF.

This chain links TRBV15 with TRBJ2-2, with TRBD1 as a possible D gene (6 bases). This CDR3 is 16 amino acids long. In germline, CDR1 is LNHNV, CDR2 YYDKDF (reference sequence). The germline V and J ends were trimmed by 0 bases and 10 bases, with 18 bases remaining between them. The CDR3 region is CATSRDQGSSRVELFF. Written as DNA, the CDR3 is TGTGCCACCAGCAGAGATCAGGGGTCGAGCCGGGTGGAGCTGTTTTTT.

The CDR3 loop is CASSDSRSRVGYYEQYF. The DNA for the CDR3 is TGTGCCAGCAGTGACTCAAGAAGCAGGGTGGGGTATTATGAGCAGTACTTC. V and J are TRBV6-4 and TRBJ2-7, with a tentative D call TRBD1 (5 bases). Trimming took 0 bases from V and 7 from J, leaving 22 bases between them. The CDR3 consists of 17 residues. CDR1 and CDR2 (germline): MRHNA, SNTAGT.

V is TRBV5-8 and J is TRBJ2-7; TRBD1 might be the D (6 bases). The CDR3 has 17 amino acids. V gave up 2 bases and J gave up 2 bases, with 20 bases separating them. Germline CDR1 is SGHTS and CDR2 is YDEGEE. CDR3 nucleotide sequence: TGTGCCAGCAGCTTTAGGTTAAGTTTAGGGGGAACCTACGAGCAGTACTTC. Translation gives CASSFRLSLGGTYEQYF.

The gene calls are TRBV28 and TRBJ2-6; tentative D call: TRBD1 (7 bases). This CDR3 region has 19 residues. Per the germline V gene, CDR1 is MDHEN and CDR2 is SYDVKM. Trimming shortened V by 5 bases and J by 2 bases, and 22 bases separated the two germline ends. CDR3 in amino acids: CASSPTRQGPGAGANVLTF. In DNA, the CDR3 is TGTGCCAGCAGTCCCACGAGACAGGGACCGGGAGCTGGGGCCAACGTCCTGACTTTC.

The chain combines TRBV2 with TRBJ2-3, with 8 positions matching TRBD1. V trimming: 8 bases; J trimming: 3 bases; junction bases outside the gene matches: 13. The CDR3 runs 16 residues. Germline CDR1 and CDR2: SNHLY and FYNNEI. Here the CDR3 DNA reads TGTGCCAGCGACCCCGGCAGGGGGCAGGTGACAGATACGCAGTATTTT. Its translation is CASDPGRGQVTDTQYF.

This clone has a handful of counts. This sequence joins TRBV19 and TRBJ1-4, with D tentatively TRBD1 (5 bases). The CDR3 has 17 amino acids. V gave up 9 bases and J gave up 8 bases, with 28 bases separating them. Germline V gene data show CDR1 as LNHDA and CDR2 as SQIVND (reference sequence). The CDR3 nucleotides read TGTGCCAGCCAACCGAGGGGAGGACTGGGGGTTCGGGAAAAACTGTTTTTT. This sequence encodes CASQPRGGLGVREKLFF.

V usage is TRBV29-1 and J usage is TRBJ2-7; 11 nucleotides align to TRBD2. The CDR3 has 15 amino acids. The germline gives CDR1 SQVTM, CDR2 ANQGSEA. J was trimmed by 5 bases and V by 5 bases; bases with no gene match: 11. The CDR3 region has the DNA TGCAGCGTTCGCAATACTAGCGGGAGAGGTAACGAGCAGTACTTC. As protein: CSVRNTSGRGNEQYF.

CDR3 sequence: CASSARAGAMTEAFF. CDR3 DNA: TGTGCCAGCAGTGCGCGAGCAGGGGCGATGACTGAAGCTTTCTTT. The rearrangement uses TRBV6-1 and TRBJ1-1; D might be TRBD1 (6 bases). Trimming took 4 bases from V and 5 from J, leaving 17 bases between them. The CDR3 covers 15 residues. The germline gives CDR1 MNHNS, CDR2 SASEGT.

The chain combines TRBV2 with TRBJ1-4, with a weak D call TRBD1 (6 bases). This CDR3 comprises 15 residues. V shed 5 bases and J shed 4 bases, with 14 bases lying between them. The V gene's germline CDR1 is SNHLY and CDR2 FYNNEI. In DNA, the CDR3 is TGTGCCAGCAGTCCTCGGACAGCTTTTAATGAAAAACTGTTTTTT. Its translation is CASSPRTAFNEKLFF.

The chain links TRBV29-1 to TRBJ2-1; 12 bases line up with TRBD2. V lost 6 bases to trimming and J lost 7 bases; unmatched junction nucleotides: 10. The CDR3 covers 15 residues. The germline V gene encodes CDR1 SQVTM and CDR2 ANQGSEA. The CDR3 DNA sequence: TGCAGCGTCGCTAGGACTAGCGGGACGCCTAATGAGCAGTTCTTC. Translating it yields CSVARTSGTPNEQFF.

This chain links TRBV16 with TRBJ1-2, with D perhaps TRBD1 (6 bases). Germline-derived CDR1 and CDR2 are KGHSY and FQNENV. This CDR3 contains 15 residues. Trimming took off 4 bases at V and 1 base at J, with 13 bases between the two ends. CDR3 DNA sequence: TGTGCCAGCAGCCGAACAGGGCCCAATAACTATGGCTACACCTTC. It is translated as CASSRTGPNNYGYTF.

This chain links TRBV7-2 with TRBJ1-5, with TRBD1 matching 7 bases. J was trimmed by 3 bases and V by 5 bases; bases with no gene match: 7. Germline V CDR1 and CDR2: SGHTA, FQGNSA. This CDR3 contains 15 residues. The CDR3 DNA reads as TGTGCCAGCAGCCCCCGGGACAGAAACAATCAGCCCCAGCATTTT. It codes for CASSPRDRNNQPQHF. The variable domain in full, completed from reference TRBV7-2 and TRBJ1-5, reads GAGVSQSPSNKVTEKGKDVELRCDPISGHTALYWYRQSLGQGLEFLIYFQGNSAPDKSGLPSDRFSAERTGGSVSTLTIQRTQQEDSAVYLCASSPRDRNNQPQHFGDGTRLSIL.

The chain employs TRBV6-1 and TRBJ2-7; 9 nucleotides line up with TRBD1. CDR1 MNHNS and CDR2 SASEGT come from the germline V gene. V dropped 6 bases and J dropped 6; count of bases not matched to a gene: 6. The CDR3 loop spans 13 amino acids. The CDR3 loop is CASRPDRGGEQYF. CDR3 DNA: TGTGCCAGCAGACCGGACAGGGGCGGCGAGCAGTACTTC.

The gene calls are TRBV13 and TRBJ2-7, with D perhaps TRBD2 (6 bases). Germline loops: CDR1 PRHDT, CDR2 FYEKMQ (reference sequence). CDR3 length equals 15 residues. V shed 5 bases and J shed 2 bases, with 16 bases lying between them. CDR3 DNA: TGTGCCAGCAGCCCCGGCGGGGTTTTTACCTACGAGCAGTACTTC. Its protein product is CASSPGGVFTYEQYF.

The chain links TRBV27 to TRBJ2-2; the D gene is possibly TRBD1 (5 bases). CDR3 size: 15 residues. V was trimmed by 1 base and J by 3 bases, leaving 9 bases between them. Germline lookup yields CDR1 MNHEY and CDR2 SMNVEV (reference sequence). The CDR3 is CASSLLDTYTGELFF. DNA of the CDR3: TGTGCCAGCAGTTTATTGGACACGTACACCGGGGAGCTGTTTTTT.

This clone was recorded a few times. This chain joins TRBV19 and TRBJ2-5, with TRBD1 identical over 7 bases. The tail of the sequence fits TRBJ2-7 better, so the J call may be wrong. The CDR3 extends over 12 amino acids. From germline, CDR1 is LNHDA and CDR2 SQIVND (reference sequence). The CDR3 reads CATQDRSYEQYF. DNA for the CDR3: TGTGCCACCCAGGACAGGTCCTACGAGCAGTACTTC.